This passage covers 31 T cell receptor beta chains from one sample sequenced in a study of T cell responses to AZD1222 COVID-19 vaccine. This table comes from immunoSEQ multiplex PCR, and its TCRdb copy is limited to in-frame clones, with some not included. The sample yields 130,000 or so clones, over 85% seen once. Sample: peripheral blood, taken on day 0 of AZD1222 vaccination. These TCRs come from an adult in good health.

CDR3 sequence (DNA): TGTGCCAGCAGTTCTCCCCAACAGAAGGGTGCCAAAAACATTCAGTACTTC. It codes for CASSSPQQKGAKNIQYF. The V and J genes are TRBV27 and TRBJ2-4; D remains ambiguous. Trimming pared 4 bases from V and 1 base from J, leaving 17 bases between. The CDR3 totals 17 residues. CDR1 is MNHEY and CDR2 is SMNVEV in the germline V gene (reference sequence).

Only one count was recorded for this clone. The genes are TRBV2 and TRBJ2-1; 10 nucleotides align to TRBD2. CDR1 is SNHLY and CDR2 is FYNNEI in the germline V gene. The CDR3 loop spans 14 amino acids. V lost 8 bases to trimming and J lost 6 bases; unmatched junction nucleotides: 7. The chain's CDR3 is CASSGTSVLNEQFF. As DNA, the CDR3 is TGTGCCAGCTCCGGGACTAGCGTCCTCAATGAGCAGTTCTTC.

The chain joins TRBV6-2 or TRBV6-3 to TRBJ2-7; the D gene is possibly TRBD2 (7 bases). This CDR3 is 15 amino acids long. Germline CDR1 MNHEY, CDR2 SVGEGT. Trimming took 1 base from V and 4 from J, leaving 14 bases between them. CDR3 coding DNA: TGTGCCAGCAGTTACTACCGGGGGGCAGGATACGAGCAGTACTTC. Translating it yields CASSYYRGAGYEQYF.

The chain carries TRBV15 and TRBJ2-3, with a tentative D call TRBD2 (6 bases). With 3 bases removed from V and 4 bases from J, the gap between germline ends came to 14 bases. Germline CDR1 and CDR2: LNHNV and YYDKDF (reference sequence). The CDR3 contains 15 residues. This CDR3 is CATSSKEVAADTQYF. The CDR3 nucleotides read TGTGCCACCAGCAGTAAAGAGGTAGCGGCAGATACGCAGTATTTT.

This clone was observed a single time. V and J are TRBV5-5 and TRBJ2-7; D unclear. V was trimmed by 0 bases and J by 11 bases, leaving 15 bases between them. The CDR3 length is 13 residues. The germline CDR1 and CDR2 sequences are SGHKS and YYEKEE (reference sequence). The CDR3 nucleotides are TGTGCCAGCAGCTTGGCTGGAGACCCTAGGGAGTACTTC. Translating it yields CASSLAGDPREYF.

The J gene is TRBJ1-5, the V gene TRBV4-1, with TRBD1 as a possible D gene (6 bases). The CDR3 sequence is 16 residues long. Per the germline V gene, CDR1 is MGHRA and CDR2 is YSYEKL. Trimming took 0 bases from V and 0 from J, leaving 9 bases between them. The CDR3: CASSQDRGGSNQPQHF. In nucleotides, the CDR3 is TGCGCCAGCAGCCAAGATAGGGGGGGTAGCAATCAGCCCCAGCATTTT.

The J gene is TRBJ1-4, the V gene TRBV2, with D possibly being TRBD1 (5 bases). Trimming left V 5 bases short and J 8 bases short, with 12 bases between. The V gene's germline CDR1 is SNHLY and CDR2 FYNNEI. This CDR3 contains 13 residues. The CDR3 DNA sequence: TGTGCCAGCAGTACCGGGACTTCCGAAAAACTGTTTTTT. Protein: CASSTGTSEKLFF.

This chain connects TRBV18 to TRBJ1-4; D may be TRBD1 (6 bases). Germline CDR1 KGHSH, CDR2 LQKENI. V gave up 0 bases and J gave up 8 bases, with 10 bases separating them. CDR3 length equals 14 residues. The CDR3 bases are TGTGCCAGCTCACCACCACAGGGCGGAGAAAAACTGTTTTTT. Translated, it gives CASSPPQGGEKLFF.

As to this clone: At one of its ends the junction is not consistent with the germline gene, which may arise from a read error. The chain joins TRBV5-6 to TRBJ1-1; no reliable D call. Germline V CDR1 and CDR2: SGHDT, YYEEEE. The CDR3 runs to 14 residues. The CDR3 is CASTLSSLNTEAFF. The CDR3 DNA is TGTGCCAGCACCTTGTCCAGTTTGAACACTGAAGCTTTCTTT.

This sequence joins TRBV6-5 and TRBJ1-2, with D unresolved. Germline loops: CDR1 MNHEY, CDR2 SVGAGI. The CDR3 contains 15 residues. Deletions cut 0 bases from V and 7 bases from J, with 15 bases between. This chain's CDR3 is CASSYSTASGSGYTF. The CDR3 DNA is TGTGCCAGCAGTTACTCGACGGCCTCCGGGAGTGGCTACACCTTC.

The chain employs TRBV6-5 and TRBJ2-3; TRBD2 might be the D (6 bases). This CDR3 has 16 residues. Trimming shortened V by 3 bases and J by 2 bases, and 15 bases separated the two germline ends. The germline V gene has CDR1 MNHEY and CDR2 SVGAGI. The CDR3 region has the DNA TGTGCCAGCAGTTATGGGCGGGAAGAATTCACAGATACGCAGTATTTT. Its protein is CASSYGREEFTDTQYF.

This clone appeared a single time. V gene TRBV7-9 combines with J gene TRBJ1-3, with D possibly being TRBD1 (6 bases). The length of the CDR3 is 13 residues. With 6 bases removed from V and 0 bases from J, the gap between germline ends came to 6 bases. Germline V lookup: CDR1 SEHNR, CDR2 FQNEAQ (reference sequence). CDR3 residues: CASRQGSGNTIYF. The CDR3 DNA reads TGTGCCAGCAGACAGGGCTCTGGAAACACCATATATTTT. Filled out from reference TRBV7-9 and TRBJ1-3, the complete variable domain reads DTGVSQNPRHKITKRGQNVTFRCDPISEHNRLYWYRQTLGQGPEFLTYFQNEAQLEKSRLLSDRFSAERPKGSFSTLEIQRTEQGDSAMYLCASRQGSGNTIYFGEGSWLTVV.

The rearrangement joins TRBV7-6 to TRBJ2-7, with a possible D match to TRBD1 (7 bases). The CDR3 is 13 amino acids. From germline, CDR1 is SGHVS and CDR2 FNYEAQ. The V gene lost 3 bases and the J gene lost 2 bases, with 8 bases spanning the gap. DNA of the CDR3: TGTGCCAGCAGCTTCAGGGGGGCCTACGAGCAGTACTTC. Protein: CASSFRGAYEQYF.

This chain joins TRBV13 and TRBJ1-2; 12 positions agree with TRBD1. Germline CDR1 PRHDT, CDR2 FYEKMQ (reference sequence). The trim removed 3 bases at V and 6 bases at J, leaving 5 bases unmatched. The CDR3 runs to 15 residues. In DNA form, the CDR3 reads TGTGCCAGCAGCTTCCGGGACAGGGGGCATCATGGCTACACCTTC. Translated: CASSFRDRGHHGYTF.

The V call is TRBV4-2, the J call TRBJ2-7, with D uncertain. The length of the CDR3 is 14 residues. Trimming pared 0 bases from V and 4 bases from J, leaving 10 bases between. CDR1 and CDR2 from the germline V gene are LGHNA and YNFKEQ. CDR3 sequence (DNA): TGTGCCAGCAGCCAAGATCTTCGGAAATACGAGCAGTACTTC. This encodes CASSQDLRKYEQYF.

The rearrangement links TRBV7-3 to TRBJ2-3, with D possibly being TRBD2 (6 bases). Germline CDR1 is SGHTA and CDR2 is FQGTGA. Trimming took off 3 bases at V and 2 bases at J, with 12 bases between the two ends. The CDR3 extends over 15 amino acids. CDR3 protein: CASSLGGLITDTQYF. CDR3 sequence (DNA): TGTGCCAGCAGCTTGGGGGGACTGATCACAGATACGCAGTATTTT.

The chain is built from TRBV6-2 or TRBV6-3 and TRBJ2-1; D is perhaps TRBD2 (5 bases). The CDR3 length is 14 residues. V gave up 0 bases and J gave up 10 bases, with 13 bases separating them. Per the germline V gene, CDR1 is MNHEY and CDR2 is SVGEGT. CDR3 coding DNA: TGTGCCAGCAGTTACTCGGCGGGTGGTACGGAGCAGTTCTTC. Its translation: CASSYSAGGTEQFF.

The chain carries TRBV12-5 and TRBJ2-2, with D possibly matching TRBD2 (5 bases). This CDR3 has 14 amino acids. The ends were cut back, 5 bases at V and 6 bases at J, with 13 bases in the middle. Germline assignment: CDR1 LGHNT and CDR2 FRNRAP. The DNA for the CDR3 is TGTGCTAGTGGTACCGGGGAGTTAGCCGGGGAGCTGTTTTTT. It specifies CASGTGELAGELFF.

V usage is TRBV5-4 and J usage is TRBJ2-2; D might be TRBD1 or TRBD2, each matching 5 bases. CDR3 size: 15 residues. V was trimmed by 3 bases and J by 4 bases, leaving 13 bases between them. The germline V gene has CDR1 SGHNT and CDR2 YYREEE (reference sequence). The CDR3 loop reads CASSSGTASTGELFF. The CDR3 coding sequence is TGTGCCAGCAGCTCTGGGACGGCATCCACCGGGGAGCTGTTTTTT.

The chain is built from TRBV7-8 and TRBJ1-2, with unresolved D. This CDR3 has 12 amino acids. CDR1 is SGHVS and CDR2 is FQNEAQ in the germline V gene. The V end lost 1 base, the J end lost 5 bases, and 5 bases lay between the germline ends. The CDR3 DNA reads TGTGCCAGCAGCTTAGGGGGTTATGGCTACACCTTC. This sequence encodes CASSLGGYGYTF. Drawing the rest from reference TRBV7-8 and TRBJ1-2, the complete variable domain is GAGVSQSPRYKVAKRGQDVALRCDPISGHVSLFWYQQALGQGPEFLTYFQNEAQLDKSGLPSDRFFAERPEGSVSTLKIQRTQQEDSAVYLCASSLGGYGYTFGSGTRLTVV.

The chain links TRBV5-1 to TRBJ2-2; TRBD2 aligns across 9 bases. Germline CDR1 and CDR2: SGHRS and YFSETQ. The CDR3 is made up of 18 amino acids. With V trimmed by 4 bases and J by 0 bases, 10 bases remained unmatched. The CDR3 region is CASSPSHGGRANTGELFF. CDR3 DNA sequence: TGCGCCAGCAGCCCCTCTCACGGCGGGAGGGCGAACACCGGGGAGCTGTTTTTT.

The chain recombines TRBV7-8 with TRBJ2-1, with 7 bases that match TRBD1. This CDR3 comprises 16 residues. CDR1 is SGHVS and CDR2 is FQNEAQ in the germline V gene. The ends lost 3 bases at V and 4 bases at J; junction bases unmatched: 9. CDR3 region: CASSLEQGNGYNEQFF. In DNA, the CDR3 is TGTGCCAGCAGCTTGGAACAGGGGAATGGTTACAATGAGCAGTTCTTC.

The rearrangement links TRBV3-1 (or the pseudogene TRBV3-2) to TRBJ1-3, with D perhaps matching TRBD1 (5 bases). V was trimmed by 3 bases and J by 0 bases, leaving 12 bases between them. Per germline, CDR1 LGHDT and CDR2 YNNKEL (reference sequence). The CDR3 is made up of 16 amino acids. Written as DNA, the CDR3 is TGTGCCAGCAGCCATCCAGACAGCAGCTCTGGAAACACCATATATTTT. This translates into CASSHPDSSSGNTIYF.

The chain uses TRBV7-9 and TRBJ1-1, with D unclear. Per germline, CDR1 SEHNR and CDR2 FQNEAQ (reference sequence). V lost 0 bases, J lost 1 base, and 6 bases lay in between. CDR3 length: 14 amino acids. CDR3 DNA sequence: TGTGCCAGCAGCTTAGCTTGGGGGAACACTGAAGCTTTCTTT. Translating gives CASSLAWGNTEAFF.

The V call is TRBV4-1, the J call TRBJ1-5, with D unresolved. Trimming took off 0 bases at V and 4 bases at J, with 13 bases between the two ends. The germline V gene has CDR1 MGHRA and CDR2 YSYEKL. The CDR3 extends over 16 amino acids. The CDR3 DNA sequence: TGCGCCAGCAGCCAAGACTTGCCGGGTTTGAATCAGCCCCAGCATTTT. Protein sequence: CASSQDLPGLNQPQHF.

Here the CDR3 reads CASSYGSTEAFF. The DNA for the CDR3 is TGTGCCAGCAGTTATGGCTCCACTGAAGCTTTCTTT. The genes are TRBV6-5 and TRBJ1-1; D gene uncertain. Trimming removed 3 bases from V and 4 bases from J, with 6 bases in between. The CDR3 has 12 residues. Germline CDR1 and CDR2: MNHEY and SVGAGI.

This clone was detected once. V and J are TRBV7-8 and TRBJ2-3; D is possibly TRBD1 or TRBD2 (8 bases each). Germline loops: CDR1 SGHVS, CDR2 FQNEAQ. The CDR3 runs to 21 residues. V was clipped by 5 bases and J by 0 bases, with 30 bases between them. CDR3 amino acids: CASSPVHGFRGRTGSTDTQYF. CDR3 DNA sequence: TGTGCCAGCAGCCCCGTCCACGGGTTTCGCGGGAGGACAGGGAGCACAGATACGCAGTATTTT.

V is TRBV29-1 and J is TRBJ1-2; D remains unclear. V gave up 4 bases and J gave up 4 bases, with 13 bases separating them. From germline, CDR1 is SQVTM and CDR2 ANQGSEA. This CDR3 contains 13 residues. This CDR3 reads CSVAGLPVYGYTF. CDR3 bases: TGCAGCGTTGCCGGGCTTCCTGTCTATGGCTACACCTTC.

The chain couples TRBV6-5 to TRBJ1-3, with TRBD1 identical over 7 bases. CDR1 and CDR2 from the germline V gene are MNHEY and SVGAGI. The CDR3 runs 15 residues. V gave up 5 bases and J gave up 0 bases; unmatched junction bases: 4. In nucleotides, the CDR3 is TGTGCCAGCAGTCAGACAGGGAACTCTGGAAACACCATATATTTT. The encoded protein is CASSQTGNSGNTIYF.

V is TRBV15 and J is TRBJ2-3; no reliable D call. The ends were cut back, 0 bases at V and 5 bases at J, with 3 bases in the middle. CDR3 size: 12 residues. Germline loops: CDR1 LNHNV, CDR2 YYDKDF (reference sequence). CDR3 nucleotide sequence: TGTGCCACCAGCAGAGACAGAGATACGCAGTATTTT. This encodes CATSRDRDTQYF.

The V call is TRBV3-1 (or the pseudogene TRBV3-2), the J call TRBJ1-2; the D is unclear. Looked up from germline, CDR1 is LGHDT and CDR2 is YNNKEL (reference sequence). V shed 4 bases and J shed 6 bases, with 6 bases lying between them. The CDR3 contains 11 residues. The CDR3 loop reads CASSRVDGYTF. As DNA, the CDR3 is TGTGCCAGCAGCCGGGTGGATGGCTACACCTTC.